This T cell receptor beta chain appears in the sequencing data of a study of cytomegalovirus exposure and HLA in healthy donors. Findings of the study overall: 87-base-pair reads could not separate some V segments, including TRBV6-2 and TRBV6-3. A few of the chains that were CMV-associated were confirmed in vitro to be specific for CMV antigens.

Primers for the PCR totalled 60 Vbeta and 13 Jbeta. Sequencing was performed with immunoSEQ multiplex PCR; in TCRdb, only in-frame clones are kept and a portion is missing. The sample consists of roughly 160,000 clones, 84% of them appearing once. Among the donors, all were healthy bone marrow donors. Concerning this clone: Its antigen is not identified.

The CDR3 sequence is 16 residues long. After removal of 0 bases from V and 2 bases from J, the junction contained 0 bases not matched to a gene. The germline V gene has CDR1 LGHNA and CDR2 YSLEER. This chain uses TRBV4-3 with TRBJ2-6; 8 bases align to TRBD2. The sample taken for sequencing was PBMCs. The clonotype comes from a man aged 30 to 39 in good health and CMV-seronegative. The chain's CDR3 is CASSQDSGTGANVLTF. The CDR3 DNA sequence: TGCGCCAGCAGCCAAGATAGCGGGACTGGGGCCAACGTCCTGACTTTC.